This is a list of T cell receptor beta chains from one sample in a study of blood T cell repertoires in COVID-19. Measured with immunoSEQ multiplex PCR; TCRdb has only the in-frame clones, and not every one. The sample contains around 91,000 clones, around 85% of which appear only once. Sequencing input: peripheral blood. Receptors were obtained from a human donor in a cohort sampled during active COVID-19. The CDR3 runs from the conserved cysteine through the conserved F or W. The D gene is left open where the match is weak. Only some rows state a clone size, as once, few, many or a class for expanded clones.

J gene,clone size,D gene,V gene,CDR3 protein,CDR3 DNA
TRBJ2-2,.,.,TRBV28,CASSLPPLGGPNTGELFF,TGTGCCAGCAGTTTGCCCCCTCTGGGGGGACCAAACACCGGGGAGCTGTTTTTT
TRBJ2-7,.,.,TRBV30,CASRTGGNEQYF,TGTGCCTCCAGGACGGGGGGCAACGAGCAGTACTTC
TRBJ1-5,.,.,TRBV12-3/TRBV12-4,CASSLALYQPQHF,TGTGCCAGCAGTTTAGCGCTATATCAGCCCCAGCATTTT
TRBJ1-5,.,TRBD1,TRBV15,CATSSLGGGPQHF,TGTGCCACCAGCTCCCTAGGGGGCGGGCCCCAGCATTTT
TRBJ2-3,.,TRBD2,TRBV7-6,CASSLVRGGTPDTQYF,TGTGCCAGCAGCTTAGTTCGGGGAGGGACCCCAGATACGCAGTATTTT
TRBJ1-2,many,.,TRBV7-3,CASSVGGGGQGYTF,TGTGCCAGCAGTGTGGGAGGGGGAGGACAAGGCTACACCTTC
TRBJ1-2,once,.,TRBV7-2,CASSLDGSGDYGYTF,TGTGCCAGCAGCTTAGACGGATCAGGGGACTATGGCTACACCTTC
TRBJ2-5,.,TRBD2,TRBV9,CASSVGLAGETQYF,TGTGCCAGCAGCGTAGGACTAGCTGGCGAGACCCAGTACTTC
TRBJ2-5,.,TRBD1,TRBV7-3,CASSFPRTGEETQYF,TGTGCCAGCAGCTTCCCTAGGACAGGTGAAGAGACCCAGTACTTC
TRBJ2-5,.,TRBD2,TRBV9,CASSPASGRVQETQYF,TGTGCCAGCAGCCCGGCTAGCGGGAGGGTTCAAGAGACCCAGTACTTC
TRBJ2-1,.,TRBD2,TRBV7-3,CASSGGPYGEQFF,TGTGCCAGCTCGGGGGGACCCTACGGTGAGCAGTTCTTC
TRBJ2-5,few,TRBD2,TRBV5-1,CASSLDGGETQYF,TGCGCCAGCAGCTTGGACGGGGGGGAGACCCAGTACTTC
TRBJ2-6,.,.,TRBV7-3,CASSRGISGANVLTF,TGTGCCAGCAGCCGCGGAATTTCTGGGGCCAACGTCCTGACTTTC
TRBJ1-2,once,TRBD1,TRBV4-3,CASSQSGTGGDYGYTF,TGCGCCAGCAGCCAATCCGGGACAGGGGGCGACTATGGCTACACCTTC
TRBJ2-3,.,.,TRBV15,CATSRGRETDTQYF,TGTGCCACCAGCAGAGGTCGGGAGACAGATACGCAGTATTTT
TRBJ1-2,.,.,TRBV30,CAWSTGTTWITF,TGTGCCTGGAGTACAGGGACCACCTGGATCACCTTC
TRBJ1-2,once,.,TRBV6-5,CATPTGGNYGYTF,TGTGCCACCCCTACGGGGGGGAACTATGGCTACACCTTC
TRBJ1-2,.,.,TRBV7-9,CASSPSLAGGNYGYTF,TGTGCCAGCAGCCCTAGTTTGGCTGGGGGGAACTATGGCTACACCTTC
TRBJ2-5,few,TRBD2,TRBV4-2,CASSPERGRRKTQYF,TGTGCCAGCAGCCCCGAGCGGGGGCGCCGGAAGACCCAGTACTTC
TRBJ2-6,.,TRBD2,TRBV19,CASSTPLAGRSPPGANVLTF,TGTGCCAGTAGTACTCCTCTAGCGGGACGATCTCCCCCCGGGGCCAACGTCCTGACTTTC
TRBJ2-7,.,TRBD2,TRBV7-9,CASSLRLANYEQYF,TGTGCCAGCAGCTTACGACTAGCGAACTACGAGCAGTACTTC
TRBJ1-2,.,TRBD1,TRBV7-9,CASSDPTGGDYGYTF,TGTGCCAGCAGCGACCCGACAGGGGGTGACTATGGCTACACCTTC
TRBJ1-5,once,.,TRBV13,CASSLRGRNQPQHF,TGTGCCAGCAGCCTTAGGGGCCGCAATCAGCCCCAGCATTTT
TRBJ2-2,.,.,TRBV4-1,CASSPRVGGTGELFF,TGCGCCAGCAGCCCGCGAGTGGGGGGCACCGGGGAGCTGTTTTTT
TRBJ2-2,.,TRBD1,TRBV4-2,CASSQDHRGLYTGELFF,TGTGCCAGCAGCCAAGACCACAGGGGGCTCTACACCGGGGAGCTGTTTTTT
TRBJ2-1,.,TRBD2,TRBV5-1,CASRLLAGGSSYNEQFF,TGCGCCAGCAGATTACTAGCGGGAGGAAGCTCCTACAATGAGCAGTTCTTC
TRBJ2-1,.,TRBD2,TRBV5-1,CASSRGLAGGRGNEQFF,TGCGCCAGCAGCCGGGGACTAGCGGGAGGCCGAGGGAATGAGCAGTTCTTC
TRBJ1-2,.,.,TRBV9,CASSSTVNYGYTF,TGTGCCAGCAGCTCGACAGTGAACTATGGCTACACCTTC
TRBJ1-1,.,TRBD1,TRBV7-9,CASSSTTGANTEAFF,TGTGCCAGCAGCTCCACTACAGGGGCGAACACTGAAGCTTTCTTT